This T cell receptor (beta chain) is from a study of Graves' ophthalmopathy and Graves' hyperthyroidism. Study findings and constraints: Most expanded clonotypes from thyroid (those above 0.001 frequency) were also found in blood. Using 13 signatures, a model distinguished ophthalmopathy from stable hyperthyroidism, reaching about 87% sensitivity and 81.08% specificity.

Ineligible for inclusion were patients with other autoimmune diseases, uncontrolled infections, pregnancy or lactation. A diagnosis was made from clinical symptoms together with serum thyroxine, TRAb, thyroid ultrasound and orbital computed tomography. As the template, RNA transcripts were used to amplify TCR beta CDR3 regions. An initial RT-PCR round employing HTBI primers preceded a second-round multiplex PCR. TCRdb redid the calling of the multiplex PCR reads with MiXCR, one entry per CDR3 protein. This sample carries 650,000 to 900,000 distinct CDR3 sequences, roughly 40% of them seen once, and the ten largest clones take around 40%. This CDR3 has 14 residues. The V end lost 0 bases, the J end lost 0 bases, and 6 bases lay between the germline ends. The germline CDR1 and CDR2 sequences are SGHDT and YYEEEE. This clonotype came up a few times. Its antigen is unidentified.

This TCR was recovered from an adult man with Graves' ophthalmopathy. V usage is TRBV5-6 and J usage is TRBJ1-1; no clear D. The sample taken for sequencing was peripheral blood. The DNA for the CDR3 is TGTGCCAGCAGCTTGGTACAACTGAACACTGAAGCTTTCTTT. This gives the protein CASSLVQLNTEAFF.